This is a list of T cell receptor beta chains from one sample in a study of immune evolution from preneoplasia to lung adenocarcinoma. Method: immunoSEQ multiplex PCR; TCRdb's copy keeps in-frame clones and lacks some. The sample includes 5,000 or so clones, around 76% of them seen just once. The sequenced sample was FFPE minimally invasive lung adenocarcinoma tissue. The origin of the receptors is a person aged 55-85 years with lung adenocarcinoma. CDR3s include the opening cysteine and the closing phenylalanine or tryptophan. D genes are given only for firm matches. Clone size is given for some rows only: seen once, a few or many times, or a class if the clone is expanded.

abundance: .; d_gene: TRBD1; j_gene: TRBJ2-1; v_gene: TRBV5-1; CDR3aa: CASNTLEGANEQFF; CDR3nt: TGCGCCAGCAACACCTTAGAGGGGGCCAATGAGCAGTTCTTC
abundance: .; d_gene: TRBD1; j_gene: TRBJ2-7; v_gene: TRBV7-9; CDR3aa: CASTVTGGQSWGEQYF; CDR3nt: TGTGCCAGCACGGTGACAGGGGGCCAGAGCTGGGGCGAGCAGTACTTC
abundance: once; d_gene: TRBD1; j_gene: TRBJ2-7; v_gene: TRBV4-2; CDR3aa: CASSQERTGAPYF; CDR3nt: TGTGCCAGCAGCCAGGAAAGGACAGGGGCCCCGTACTTC
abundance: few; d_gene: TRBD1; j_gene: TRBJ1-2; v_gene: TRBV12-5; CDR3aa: CASGLVLTGGNYGYTF; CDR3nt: TGTGCTAGTGGTTTGGTACTGACAGGGGGGAACTATGGCTACACCTTC
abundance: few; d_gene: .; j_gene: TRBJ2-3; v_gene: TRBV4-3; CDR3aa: CASSQEGPLDTQYF; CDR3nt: TGCGCCAGCAGCCAAGAGGGTCCACTAGATACGCAGTATTTT
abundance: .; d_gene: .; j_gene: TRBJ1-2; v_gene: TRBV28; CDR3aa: CASRYPTADGYTF; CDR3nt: TGTGCCAGCAGGTACCCGACTGCGGACGGCTACACCTTC
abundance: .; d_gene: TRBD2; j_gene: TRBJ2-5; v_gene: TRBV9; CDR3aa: CASSPMSLAGPTQYF; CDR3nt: TGTGCCAGCAGCCCCATGAGCCTAGCGGGACCGACCCAGTACTTC
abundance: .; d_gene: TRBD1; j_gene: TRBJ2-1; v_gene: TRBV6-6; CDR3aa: CASSRLTGLPYNEQFF; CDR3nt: TGTGCCAGCAGTAGGTTGACAGGGCTCCCCTACAATGAGCAGTTCTTC
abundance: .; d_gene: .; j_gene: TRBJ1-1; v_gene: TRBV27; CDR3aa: CASSAQGGWNTEAFF; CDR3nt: TGTGCCAGCAGTGCCCAGGGTGGATGGAACACTGAAGCTTTCTTT
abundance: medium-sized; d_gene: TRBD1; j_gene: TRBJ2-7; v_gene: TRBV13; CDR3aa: CASSLDWTGSRNEQYF; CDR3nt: TGTGCCAGCAGCTTAGACTGGACAGGGTCGAGGAACGAGCAGTACTTC
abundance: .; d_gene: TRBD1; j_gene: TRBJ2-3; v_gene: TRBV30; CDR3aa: CAWDPGQGIADTQYF; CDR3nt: TGTGCCTGGGATCCGGGACAGGGGATCGCAGATACGCAGTATTTT
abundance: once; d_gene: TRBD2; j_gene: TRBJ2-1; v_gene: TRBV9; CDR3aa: CASSVSPSGSSYNEQFF; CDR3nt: TGTGCCAGCAGCGTGAGCCCCAGCGGGAGCTCCTACAATGAGCAGTTCTTC
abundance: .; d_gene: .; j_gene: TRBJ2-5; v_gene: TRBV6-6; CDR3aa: CASSYSAGEETQYF; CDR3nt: TGTGCCAGCAGTTACTCTGCAGGGGAAGAGACCCAGTACTTC
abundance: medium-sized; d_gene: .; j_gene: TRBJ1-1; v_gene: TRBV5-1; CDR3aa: CASSRDRGAAIDAFF; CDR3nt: TGCGCCAGCAGCCGTGATCGGGGGGCAGCTATTGATGCTTTCTTT
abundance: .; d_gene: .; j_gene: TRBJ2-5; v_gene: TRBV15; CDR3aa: CATSRDTPGFSETQYF; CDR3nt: TGTGCCACCAGCAGAGATACTCCCGGGTTTTCCGAGACCCAGTACTTC
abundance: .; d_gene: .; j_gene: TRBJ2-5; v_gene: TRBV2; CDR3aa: CASSRRGTQYF; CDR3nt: TGTGCCAGCAGTCGTAGGGGGACCCAGTACTTC
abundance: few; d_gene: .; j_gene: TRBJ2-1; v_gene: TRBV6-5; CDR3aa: CASSYSHGGSNEQFF; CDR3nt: TGTGCCAGCAGTTACTCCCATGGGGGCTCCAATGAGCAGTTCTTC
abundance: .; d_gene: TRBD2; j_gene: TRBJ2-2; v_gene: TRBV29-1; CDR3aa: CSATIPGLGNTGELFF; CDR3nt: TGCAGCGCCACTATACCGGGACTAGGGAACACCGGGGAGCTGTTTTTT
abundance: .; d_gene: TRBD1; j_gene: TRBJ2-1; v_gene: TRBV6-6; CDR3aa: CASSYSTGYNEQFF; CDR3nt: TGTGCCAGCAGTTACTCGACAGGGTACAATGAGCAGTTCTTC
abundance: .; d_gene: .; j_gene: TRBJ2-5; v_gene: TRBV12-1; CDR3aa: CASSFELAGGETQYF; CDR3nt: TGTGCCAGCAGCTTTGAACTAGCGGGAGGGGAGACCCAGTACTTC
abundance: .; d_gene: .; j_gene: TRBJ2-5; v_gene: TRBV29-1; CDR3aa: CSVIAPAQETQYF; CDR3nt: TGCAGCGTTATAGCACCAGCGCAAGAGACCCAGTACTTC
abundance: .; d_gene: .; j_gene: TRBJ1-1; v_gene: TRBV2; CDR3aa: CASRRQGMDPEAFF; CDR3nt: TGTGCCAGCAGGAGACAAGGGATGGACCCAGAAGCTTTCTTT
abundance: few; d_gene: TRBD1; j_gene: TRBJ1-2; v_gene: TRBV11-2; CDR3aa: CASSQNTKGADTF; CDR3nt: TGTGCCAGTAGCCAAAATACCAAGGGGGCGGACACCTTC
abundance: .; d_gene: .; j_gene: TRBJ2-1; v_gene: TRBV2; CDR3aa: CASNNDRNNEQFF; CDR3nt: TGTGCCAGCAACAACGACAGGAACAATGAGCAGTTCTTC
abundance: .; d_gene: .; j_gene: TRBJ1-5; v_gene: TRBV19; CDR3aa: CASKEDGNQPQHF; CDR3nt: TGTGCCAGCAAGGAGGATGGCAATCAGCCCCAGCATTTT
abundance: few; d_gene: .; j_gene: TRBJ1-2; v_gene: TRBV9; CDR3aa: CASSSQYYGYTF; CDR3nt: TGTGCCAGCAGCTCCCAATACTATGGCTACACCTTC
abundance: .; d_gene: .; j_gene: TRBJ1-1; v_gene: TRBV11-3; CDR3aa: CASSLGGGLNTEAFF; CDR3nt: TGTGCCAGCAGCTTAGGGGGTGGACTGAACACTGAAGCTTTCTTT
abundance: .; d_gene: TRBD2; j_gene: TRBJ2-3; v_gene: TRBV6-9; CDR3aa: CARTSAYTDTQYF; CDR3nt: TGTGCCAGGACTAGCGCATACACAGATACGCAGTATTTT
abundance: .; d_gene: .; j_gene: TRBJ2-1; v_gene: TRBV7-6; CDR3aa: CASTGGGNEQFF; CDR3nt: TGTGCCAGCACGGGTGGGGGGAATGAGCAGTTCTTC
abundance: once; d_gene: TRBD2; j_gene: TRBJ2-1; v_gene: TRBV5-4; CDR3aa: CASSFPAGGVVNEQFF; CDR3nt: TGTGCCAGCAGCTTTCCCGCGGGAGGGGTTGTCAATGAGCAGTTCTTC
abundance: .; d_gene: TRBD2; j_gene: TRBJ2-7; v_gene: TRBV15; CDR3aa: CTTSRGPRTSGIYEQYF; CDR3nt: TGTACCACCAGCAGAGGGCCCCGGACTAGCGGGATTTACGAGCAGTACTTC
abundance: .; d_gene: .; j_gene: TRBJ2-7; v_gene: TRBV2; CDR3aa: CASSGGLEQYF; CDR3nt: TGTGCCAGCAGTGGGGGGCTCGAGCAGTACTTC
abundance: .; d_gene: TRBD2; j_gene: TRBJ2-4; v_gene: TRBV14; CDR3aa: CASSQGLAGKGVAKNIQYF; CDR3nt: TGTGCCAGCAGCCAAGGGCTAGCGGGAAAGGGCGTAGCCAAAAACATTCAGTACTTC
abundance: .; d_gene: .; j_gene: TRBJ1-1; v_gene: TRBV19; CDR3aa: CASGGRQNTEAFF; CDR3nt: TGTGCGAGTGGAGGCCGTCAGAACACTGAAGCTTTCTTT
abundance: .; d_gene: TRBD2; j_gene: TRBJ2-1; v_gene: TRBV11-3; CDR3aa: CASSRGTSGRVEQFF; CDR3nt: TGTGCCAGCAGCCGCGGGACTAGCGGGAGGGTTGAGCAGTTCTTC
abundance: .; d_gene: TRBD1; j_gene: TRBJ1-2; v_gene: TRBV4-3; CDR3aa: CASSQAQAGTGGGYTF; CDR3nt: TGCGCCAGCAGCCAAGCTCAAGCGGGGACAGGGGGTGGCTACACCTTC
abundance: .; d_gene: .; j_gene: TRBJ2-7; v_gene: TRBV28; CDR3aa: CASSLGGPSSYEQYF; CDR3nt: TGTGCCAGCAGTTTAGGCGGACCGAGCTCCTACGAGCAGTACTTC
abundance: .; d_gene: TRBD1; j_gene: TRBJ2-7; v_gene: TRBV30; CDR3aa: CAWSVLGTGSYEQYF; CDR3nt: TGTGCCTGGAGTGTACTGGGGACAGGCTCCTACGAGCAGTACTTC
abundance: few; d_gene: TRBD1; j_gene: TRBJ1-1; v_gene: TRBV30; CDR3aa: CASQTGETEAFF; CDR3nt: TGTGCCTCCCAAACAGGGGAAACTGAAGCTTTCTTT
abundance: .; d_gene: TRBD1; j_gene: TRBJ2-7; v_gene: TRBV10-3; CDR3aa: CATLDRGVLAREQYF; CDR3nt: TGTGCCACCTTGGACAGGGGGGTCTTGGCTAGGGAGCAGTACTTC
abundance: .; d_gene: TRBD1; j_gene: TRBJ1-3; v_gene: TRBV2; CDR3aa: CASHPTGPSGNTIYF; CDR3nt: TGTGCCAGTCATCCGACAGGGCCATCTGGAAACACCATATATTTT
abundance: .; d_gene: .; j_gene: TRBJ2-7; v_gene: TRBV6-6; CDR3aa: CASSYSPGEQYF; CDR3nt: TGTGCCAGCAGTTACTCTCCGGGCGAGCAGTACTTC
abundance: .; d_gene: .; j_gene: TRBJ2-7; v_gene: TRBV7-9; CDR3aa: CASSSTHSYEQYF; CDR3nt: TGTGCCAGCAGCTCGACCCACTCCTACGAGCAGTACTTC
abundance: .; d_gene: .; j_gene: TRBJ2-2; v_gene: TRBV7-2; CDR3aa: CASSLPVLRNTGELFF; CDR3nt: TGTGCCAGCAGCTTGCCGGTACTAAGGAACACCGGGGAGCTGTTTTTT
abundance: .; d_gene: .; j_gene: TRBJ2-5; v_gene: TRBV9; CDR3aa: CASSVASQETQYF; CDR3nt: TGTGCCAGCAGCGTAGCCAGCCAAGAGACCCAGTACTTC
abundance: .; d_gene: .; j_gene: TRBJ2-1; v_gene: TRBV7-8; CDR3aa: CASKEGDEQFF; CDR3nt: TGTGCCAGCAAGGAGGGGGATGAGCAGTTCTTC
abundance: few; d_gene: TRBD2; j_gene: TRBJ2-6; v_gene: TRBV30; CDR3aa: CAWIRKGSGRGSGANVLTF; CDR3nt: TGTGCCTGGATCAGGAAGGGTAGCGGGAGGGGCTCTGGGGCCAACGTCCTGACTTTC
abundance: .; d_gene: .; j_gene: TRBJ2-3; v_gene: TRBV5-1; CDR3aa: CASSTAAFSSTDTQYF; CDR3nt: TGCGCCAGCAGCACGGCGGCGTTTTCTAGCACAGATACGCAGTATTTT
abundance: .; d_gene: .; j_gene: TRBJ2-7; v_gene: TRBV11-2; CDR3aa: CASSLMVREQYF; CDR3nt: TGTGCCAGCAGCTTGATGGTTAGGGAGCAGTACTTC
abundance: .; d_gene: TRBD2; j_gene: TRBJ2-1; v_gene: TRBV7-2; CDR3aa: CASSLAGVAGGPGRDEQFF; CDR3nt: TGTGCCAGCAGCTTAGCGGGGGTAGCGGGAGGGCCGGGTCGGGATGAGCAGTTCTTC
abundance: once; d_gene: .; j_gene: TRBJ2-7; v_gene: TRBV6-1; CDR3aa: CASKANPGLNYEQYF; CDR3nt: TGTGCCAGCAAGGCGAACCCGGGACTTAACTACGAGCAGTACTTC
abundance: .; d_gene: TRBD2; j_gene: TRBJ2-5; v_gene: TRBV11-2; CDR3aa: CASSFSGTSGETQYF; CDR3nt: TGTGCCAGCAGCTTCTCCGGGACTAGTGGGGAGACCCAGTACTTC
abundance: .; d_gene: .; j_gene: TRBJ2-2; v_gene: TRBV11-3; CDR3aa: CASSYNPSTGELFF; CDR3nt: TGTGCCAGCAGCTACAACCCTAGCACCGGGGAGCTGTTTTTT
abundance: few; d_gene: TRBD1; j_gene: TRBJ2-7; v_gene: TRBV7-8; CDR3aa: CASSSPGQGSYEQYF; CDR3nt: TGTGCCAGCAGCTCCCCCGGACAGGGGTCCTACGAGCAGTACTTC